Following are 26 T cell receptor beta chains from one sample sequenced in a study of Ad26.COV2.S vaccination and SARS-CoV-2 variants. Treatment defined: about 20 received Ad26.COV2.S at low or high dose, single or two shots; roughly 5 received placebo; per-sample allocation not given. Collection of samples fell on day 63 after the first vaccine or placebo injection. Profiled with immunoSEQ multiplex PCR; TCRdb holds only in-frame clones, not every one. The sample lists around 300,000 clones; roughly 90% were seen once. Sequencing used peripheral blood, obtained in a trial of Ad26.COV2.S vaccine versus placebo. The receptors stem from a person between 18 and 65 years old who received the Ad26.COV2.S COVID-19 vaccine or a placebo.

This chain links TRBV4-3 with TRBJ2-5; the match to TRBD1 covers 9 bases. CDR1 LGHNA and CDR2 YSLEER come from the germline V gene. CDR3 length: 16 amino acids. Unmatched junction bases numbered 3, after V lost 0 bases and J lost 1 base. The CDR3 loop reads CASSQDGTGFQETQYF. The CDR3 DNA sequence: TGCGCCAGCAGCCAAGATGGGACAGGGTTCCAAGAGACCCAGTACTTC.

The V call is TRBV5-6, the J call TRBJ1-6; D unclear. The CDR3 covers 13 residues. V was pared by 2 bases and J by 8 bases, with 8 bases between. The germline gives CDR1 SGHDT, CDR2 YYEEEE. The CDR3 DNA is TGTGCCAGCAGCTTCGGAGGCGATTCACCCCTCCACTTT. Translating it yields CASSFGGDSPLHF.

This clone was found once. The rearrangement links TRBV7-2 to TRBJ2-5; 12 bases align to TRBD1. V lost 1 base, J lost 5 bases, and 2 bases stayed unmatched. This CDR3 has 15 residues. Germline V gives CDR1 SGHTA, CDR2 FQGNSA. In DNA form, the CDR3 reads TGTGCCAGCAGCTTAGGAGGGACAGGGGGCGAGACCCAGTACTTC. Translating it yields CASSLGGTGGETQYF.

The rearrangement joins TRBV27 to TRBJ1-6, with D possibly TRBD1 on 5 matching bases. In germline, CDR1 is MNHEY, CDR2 SMNVEV (reference sequence). V was clipped by 3 bases and J by 7 bases, with 16 bases between them. CDR3 length: 16 residues. The CDR3 coding sequence is TGTGCCAGCAGTTTGGGGGGACTCGGATGGAATTCACCCCTCCACTTT. Amino acid sequence: CASSLGGLGWNSPLHF.

Here the CDR3 DNA reads TGTGCCAGCAGCTTGGCAGTAGGGGGCAACTATGGCTACACCTTC. Protein sequence: CASSLAVGGNYGYTF. The chain joins TRBV5-4 to TRBJ1-2; TRBD1 agrees at 7 bases. There are 15 residues in the CDR3. V lost 0 bases, J lost 2 bases, and 4 bases stayed unmatched. Germline CDR1 reads SGHNT; CDR2 reads YYREEE (reference sequence).

The rearrangement links TRBV4-1 to TRBJ2-5; D is uncertain. Germline CDR1 reads MGHRA; CDR2 reads YSYEKL. V lost 1 base, J lost 5 bases, and 11 bases lay in between. This CDR3 is 14 amino acids long. CDR3 loop: CASSQVELQETQYF. CDR3 nucleotides: TGCGCCAGCAGCCAAGTAGAGTTGCAGGAGACCCAGTACTTC.

V gene TRBV6-5 combines with J gene TRBJ1-5; 7 bases are shared with TRBD1. Losses at the gene ends were 5 bases for V and 0 bases for J; bases not matched to a gene: 4. The germline gives CDR1 MNHEY, CDR2 SVGAGI. The CDR3 sequence is 15 residues long. CDR3 residues: CASSIRQGSNQPQHF. CDR3 bases: TGTGCCAGCAGTATTCGACAGGGTAGCAATCAGCCCCAGCATTTT.

The chain joins TRBV12-3 or TRBV12-4 to TRBJ1-3; no clear D. Trimming took off 7 bases at V and 4 bases at J, with 8 bases between the two ends. This CDR3 is built from 12 residues. CDR3 residues: CASKGGGNTIYF. DNA of the CDR3: TGTGCCAGCAAGGGAGGAGGAAACACCATATATTTT.

CDR3 region: CASTPRGTRAEAFF. For the CDR3, the DNA is TGTGCCAGCACCCCTAGGGGAACGAGGGCCGAAGCTTTCTTT. This rearrangement joins TRBV3-1 (or the pseudogene TRBV3-2) to TRBJ1-1; D might be TRBD1 (5 bases). The germline V gene encodes CDR1 LGHDT and CDR2 YNNKEL (reference sequence). The CDR3 length is 14 residues. With 7 bases removed from V and 8 bases from J, the gap between germline ends came to 20 bases.

The rearrangement uses TRBV6-5 and TRBJ2-5, with 9 bases matching TRBD2. The CDR3 runs 16 residues. Per the germline V gene, CDR1 is MNHEY and CDR2 is SVGAGI. Unmatched junction bases numbered 6, after V lost 2 bases and J lost 2 bases. The CDR3 here is CASSYPSSGGQETQYF. As DNA, the CDR3 is TGTGCCAGCAGTTACCCTAGTAGCGGGGGACAAGAGACCCAGTACTTC.

The chain recombines TRBV6-2 or TRBV6-3 with TRBJ1-5; 7 bases line up with TRBD1. Germline loops: CDR1 MNHEY, CDR2 SVGEGT. V lost 5 bases and J lost 3; bases outside the gene matches: 4. CDR3 length equals 14 residues. The CDR3 DNA reads TGTGCCAGCAGTGAGGGACAGAACAATCAGCCCCAGCATTTT. Protein sequence: CASSEGQNNQPQHF.

The chain carries TRBV29-1 and TRBJ1-1; D unclear. The CDR3 has 15 amino acids. V shed 7 bases and J shed 0 bases, with 18 bases lying between them. Germline V gene sequence: CDR1 SQVTM, CDR2 ANQGSEA. DNA for the CDR3: TGCAGCGCTACCACGGGAGGCGGGATGAACACTGAAGCTTTCTTT. This encodes CSATTGGGMNTEAFF.

The chain couples TRBV5-6 to TRBJ2-2, with a possible D match to TRBD2 (5 bases). The CDR3 spans 13 residues. Between the trimmed V and J ends, which lost 4 bases and 1 base, there was a span of 5 bases. In germline, CDR1 is SGHDT, CDR2 YYEEEE. CDR3 amino acids: CASSRGNTGELFF. The CDR3 DNA sequence: TGTGCCAGCAGCCGGGGGAACACCGGGGAGCTGTTTTTT.

The chain links TRBV19 to TRBJ2-2; D is uncertain. V lost 5 bases and J lost 8, with 18 bases in between. Per the germline V gene, CDR1 is LNHDA and CDR2 is SQIVND (reference sequence). The CDR3 consists of 15 residues. Here the CDR3 DNA reads TGTGCCAGTAGTTCACCCTACTATAAATATGGGGAGCTGTTTTTT. As protein: CASSSPYYKYGELFF.

The gene calls are TRBV7-9 and TRBJ1-1, with D tentatively TRBD1 (5 bases). Germline V gene lookup returns CDR1 SEHNR and CDR2 FQNEAQ (reference sequence). Trimming stripped 4 bases from V and 1 base from J, with 13 bases between. The CDR3 totals 15 residues. CDR3 sequence: CASSSSTVENTEAFF. The CDR3 DNA is TGTGCCAGCAGCTCCTCGACAGTGGAGAACACTGAAGCTTTCTTT.

V gene TRBV5-4 combines with J gene TRBJ2-7, with a weak D call TRBD2 (7 bases). The germline gives CDR1 SGHNT, CDR2 YYREEE (reference sequence). Trimming shortened V by 1 base and J by 5 bases, and 10 bases separated the two germline ends. CDR3 size: 13 residues. CDR3 coding DNA: TGTGCCAGCAGCTTGCCCGGGGGGCACGAGCAGTACTTC. Residues: CASSLPGGHEQYF.

The rearrangement uses TRBV3-1 (or the pseudogene TRBV3-2) and TRBJ2-1; 9 nucleotides line up with TRBD1. Germline lookup yields CDR1 LGHDT and CDR2 YNNKEL (reference sequence). The CDR3 sequence is 15 residues long. V shed 7 bases and J 5 bases; nucleotides not matched to a gene: 9. The DNA of the CDR3 is TGTGCCAGCACCAAGAGGACAGGGGTGAACAATGAGCAGTTCTTC. The encoded protein is CASTKRTGVNNEQFF.

V gene TRBV16 combines with J gene TRBJ2-7, with a possible D match to TRBD1 (5 bases). The V and J ends lost 1 base and 1 base respectively, with 8 bases between them. The CDR3 loop spans 14 amino acids. Germline-derived CDR1 and CDR2 are KGHSY and FQNENV. In DNA, the CDR3 is TGTGCCAGCAGCCAATATCAGGGATCCTACGAGCAGTACTTC. Protein: CASSQYQGSYEQYF.

The V and J genes are TRBV19 and TRBJ1-5; maybe TRBD1 (6 bases). This CDR3 has 13 amino acids. The V gene's germline CDR1 is LNHDA and CDR2 SQIVND (reference sequence). The germline V and J ends were trimmed by 10 bases and 4 bases, with 14 bases remaining between them. DNA for the CDR3: TGTGCCACCATACAGGGATGGAATCAGCCCCAGCATTTT. It translates to CATIQGWNQPQHF.

The chain recombines TRBV7-9 with TRBJ2-3; 7 bases match TRBD1. The V gene's germline CDR1 is SEHNR and CDR2 FQNEAQ (reference sequence). This CDR3 has 16 residues. The J segment lost 4 bases and the V segment lost 1 base, leaving 8 bases of the junction unmatched. The CDR3 sequence is CASSLGNRGPSDTQYF. For the CDR3, the DNA is TGTGCCAGCAGCTTAGGAAACAGGGGTCCTTCAGATACGCAGTATTTT.

This chain uses TRBV4-2 with TRBJ2-2; the D call may be TRBD1 or TRBD2 (5 bases each). V gave up 3 bases and J gave up 5 bases, with 13 bases separating them. CDR1 and CDR2 (germline): LGHNA, YNFKEQ. This CDR3 has 15 residues. CDR3 bases: TGTGCCAGCAGCCAGGACCCGGGACCAACCGGGGAGCTGTTTTTT. Its translation is CASSQDPGPTGELFF.

The chain has TRBV10-3 and TRBJ1-4, with D perhaps matching TRBD1 (5 bases). Germline V gives CDR1 ENHRY, CDR2 SYGVKD. The CDR3 runs to 15 residues. V was shortened by 6 bases and J by 0 bases, with 11 bases between the two germline ends. This CDR3 reads CAIRRDRATNEKLFF. The DNA of the CDR3 is TGTGCCATCAGACGAGACAGAGCAACTAATGAAAAACTGTTTTTT.

This chain uses TRBV28 with TRBJ1-1; no clear D gene. V lost 3 bases and J lost 5, with 7 bases in between. Germline V lookup: CDR1 MDHEN, CDR2 SYDVKM. The CDR3 consists of 12 residues. The CDR3 sequence is CASSFRVTEAFF. CDR3 in DNA: TGTGCCAGCAGTTTCCGCGTTACTGAAGCTTTCTTT.

This clone has just one count. In DNA form, the CDR3 reads TGTGCCAGCAGCCCCCACCCCGTTACTAGCGGGAGGGATGAGCAGTTCTTC. The encoded protein is CASSPHPVTSGRDEQFF. This chain connects TRBV9 to TRBJ2-1; TRBD2 matches at 13 bases. V lost 4 bases and J lost 8; bases outside the gene matches: 12. The germline V gene encodes CDR1 SGDLS and CDR2 YYNGEE. The CDR3 spans 17 residues.

The chain combines TRBV9 with TRBJ1-2; no clear D. Trimming removed 4 bases at V and 8 bases at J, with 15 bases between. The germline gives CDR1 SGDLS, CDR2 YYNGEE. This CDR3 is 13 amino acids long. Here the CDR3 reads CASSREASGGYTF. The CDR3 bases are TGTGCCAGCAGCAGAGAGGCTTCGGGGGGCTACACCTTC.

The gene calls are TRBV28 and TRBJ1-5, with 8 bases lining up with TRBD1. This CDR3 has 14 residues. V shed 8 bases and J 4 bases; nucleotides not matched to a gene: 7. Germline-derived CDR1 and CDR2 are MDHEN and SYDVKM. The CDR3 nucleotides read TGTGCCAGCCAGGGACAGGTTTGGAATCAGCCCCAGCATTTT. Amino acid sequence: CASQGQVWNQPQHF.